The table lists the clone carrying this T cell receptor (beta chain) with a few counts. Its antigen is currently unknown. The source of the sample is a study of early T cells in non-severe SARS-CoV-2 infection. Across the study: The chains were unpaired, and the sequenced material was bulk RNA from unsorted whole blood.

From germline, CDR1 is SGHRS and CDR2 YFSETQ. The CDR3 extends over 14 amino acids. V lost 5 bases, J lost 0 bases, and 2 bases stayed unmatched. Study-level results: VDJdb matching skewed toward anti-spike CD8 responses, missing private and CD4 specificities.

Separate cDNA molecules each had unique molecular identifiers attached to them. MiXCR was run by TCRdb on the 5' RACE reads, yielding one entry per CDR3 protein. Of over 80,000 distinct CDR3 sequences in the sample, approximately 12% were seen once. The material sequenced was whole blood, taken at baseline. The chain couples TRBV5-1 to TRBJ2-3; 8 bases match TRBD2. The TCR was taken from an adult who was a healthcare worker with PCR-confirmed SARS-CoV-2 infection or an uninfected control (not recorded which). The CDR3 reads CASRLAASTDTQYF. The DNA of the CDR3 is TGCGCCAGCAGACTAGCGGCTAGCACAGATACGCAGTATTTT. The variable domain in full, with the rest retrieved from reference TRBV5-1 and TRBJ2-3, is KAGVTQTPRYLIKTRGQQVTLSCSPISGHRSVSWYQQTPGQGLQFLFEYFSETQRNKGNFPGRFSGRQFSNSRSEMNVSTLELGDSALYLCASRLAASTDTQYFGPGTRLTVL.